This TCR beta chain was identified in a study of cytomegalovirus exposure and HLA in healthy donors. At the level of the study: The same platform was used for the 100 to 150 validation repertoires as for the 666 first-cohort repertoires, as reported in a later analysis.

Profiling relied on immunoSEQ multiplex PCR, and the TCRdb table lists in-frame clones only, not all of them. This sample has about 180,000 clones, with around nine tenths found just once. Findings and caveats of the study: Cytomegalovirus status was reportedly diagnosed by the classifier with high specificity and sensitivity. Rare TCR sequences predominated, though certain public TCRs were found in many donors.

Germline CDR1 reads MNHEY; CDR2 reads SVGAGI. This CDR3 is built from 13 residues. Trimming took off 7 bases at V and 4 bases at J, with 13 bases between the two ends. Separate from the roughly 670-subject first cohort, the approximately 120-subject validation cohort was the one that the donors belonged to. A note on this clone: Its cognate antigen is unknown.

The gene calls are TRBV6-5 and TRBJ1-1; D may be TRBD1 (6 bases). The sequence came from a woman in her 30s in good health and CMV-seronegative. The sample was PBMCs. CDR3 in amino acids: CASTRGGGTEAFF. CDR3 DNA: TGTGCCAGCACTCGAGGGGGGGGCACTGAAGCTTTCTTT.